This TCR beta chain was sequenced for a study of blood T cell repertoires in COVID-19. The CDR3 runs 17 residues. The V gene end was trimmed by 0 bases and the J gene end by 4 bases; junction bases not matched to a gene: 8. The authors' processing: Amplification from reference gene primers served as the basis for estimated nucleated cell counts. Profiled with immunoSEQ multiplex PCR; TCRdb holds only in-frame clones, not every one. V and J calls and clone size are copied from that table; D and trimming were computed from the DNA. The table includes 110,000 to 150,000 clones, about 86% detected once. The chain combines TRBV23-1 with TRBJ2-1; 8 nucleotides align to TRBD1. Being an ORF, TRBV23-1 has a function that is uncertain. The sequenced sample consisted of PBMCs or T cells enriched from blood (not recorded which). The clonotype comes from a man in his fifties who had recovered from COVID-19. The CDR3: CASSQSRPGGLYNEQFF. CDR3 sequence (DNA): TGCGCCAGCAGTCAATCTAGGCCAGGGGGCTTGTACAATGAGCAGTTCTTC.